The 5 T cell receptor beta chains below were found in one sample sequenced in a study of cytomegalovirus exposure and HLA in healthy donors. Profiled with immunoSEQ multiplex PCR; TCRdb holds only in-frame clones, not every one. The data show around 94,000 clones, around 96% seen once. Input material: PBMCs. All receptors derive from a woman in her late teens or twenties in good health and CMV-seronegative.

This rearrangement joins TRBV7-8 to TRBJ1-2; 8 nucleotides agree with TRBD1. Looked up from germline, CDR1 is SGHVS and CDR2 is FQNEAQ. Germline trimming cut 2 bases from V and 3 bases from J; bases unmatched to any gene: 5. The CDR3 is 15 residues long. The DNA for the CDR3 is TGTGCCAGCAGCTTAAGCCCGACAGGGGACTATGGCTACACCTTC. Its protein product is CASSLSPTGDYGYTF. The whole variable domain, remainder taken from reference TRBV7-8 and TRBJ1-2, is GAGVSQSPRYKVAKRGQDVALRCDPISGHVSLFWYQQALGQGPEFLTYFQNEAQLDKSGLPSDRFFAERPEGSVSTLKIQRTQQEDSAVYLCASSLSPTGDYGYTFGSGTRLTVV.

This chain links TRBV27 with TRBJ1-3, with 7 positions matching TRBD1. Looked up from germline, CDR1 is MNHEY and CDR2 is SMNVEV (reference sequence). The CDR3 spans 12 residues. Trimming cost V 6 bases and J 4 bases; bases outside gene matches: 0. The CDR3 sequence is CASRGQGNTIYF. The CDR3 DNA reads TGTGCCAGCAGGGGACAGGGAAACACCATATATTTT.

The chain links TRBV6-5 to TRBJ1-2, with D perhaps TRBD1 (6 bases). This CDR3 has 14 amino acids. V was cut by 8 bases and J by 1 base, with 14 bases left in between. Germline CDR1 is MNHEY and CDR2 is SVGAGI. DNA of the CDR3: TGTGCCAGCTCAAGGACAGTTCTTAACTATGGCTACACCTTC. Protein: CASSRTVLNYGYTF.

The chain couples TRBV30 to TRBJ2-3; a weak D match, TRBD2 (6 bases). V was pared by 7 bases and J by 4 bases, with 27 bases between. CDR3 size: 17 residues. The germline CDR1 and CDR2 sequences are GTSNPN and SVGIG (reference sequence). CDR3 sequence: CASGSAGRYGGSDTQYF. The CDR3 DNA is TGTGCCTCCGGCAGCGCGGGGAGGTATGGCGGCTCAGATACGCAGTATTTT.

The gene calls are TRBV9 and TRBJ2-3; D may be TRBD1 (6 bases). This CDR3 comprises 17 residues. Germline lookup yields CDR1 SGDLS and CDR2 YYNGEE. V was pared by 1 base and J by 1 base, with 16 bases between. The chain's CDR3 is CASSVRVRAGGTDTQYF. As DNA, the CDR3 is TGTGCCAGCAGCGTAAGGGTAAGGGCAGGGGGCACAGATACGCAGTATTTT.